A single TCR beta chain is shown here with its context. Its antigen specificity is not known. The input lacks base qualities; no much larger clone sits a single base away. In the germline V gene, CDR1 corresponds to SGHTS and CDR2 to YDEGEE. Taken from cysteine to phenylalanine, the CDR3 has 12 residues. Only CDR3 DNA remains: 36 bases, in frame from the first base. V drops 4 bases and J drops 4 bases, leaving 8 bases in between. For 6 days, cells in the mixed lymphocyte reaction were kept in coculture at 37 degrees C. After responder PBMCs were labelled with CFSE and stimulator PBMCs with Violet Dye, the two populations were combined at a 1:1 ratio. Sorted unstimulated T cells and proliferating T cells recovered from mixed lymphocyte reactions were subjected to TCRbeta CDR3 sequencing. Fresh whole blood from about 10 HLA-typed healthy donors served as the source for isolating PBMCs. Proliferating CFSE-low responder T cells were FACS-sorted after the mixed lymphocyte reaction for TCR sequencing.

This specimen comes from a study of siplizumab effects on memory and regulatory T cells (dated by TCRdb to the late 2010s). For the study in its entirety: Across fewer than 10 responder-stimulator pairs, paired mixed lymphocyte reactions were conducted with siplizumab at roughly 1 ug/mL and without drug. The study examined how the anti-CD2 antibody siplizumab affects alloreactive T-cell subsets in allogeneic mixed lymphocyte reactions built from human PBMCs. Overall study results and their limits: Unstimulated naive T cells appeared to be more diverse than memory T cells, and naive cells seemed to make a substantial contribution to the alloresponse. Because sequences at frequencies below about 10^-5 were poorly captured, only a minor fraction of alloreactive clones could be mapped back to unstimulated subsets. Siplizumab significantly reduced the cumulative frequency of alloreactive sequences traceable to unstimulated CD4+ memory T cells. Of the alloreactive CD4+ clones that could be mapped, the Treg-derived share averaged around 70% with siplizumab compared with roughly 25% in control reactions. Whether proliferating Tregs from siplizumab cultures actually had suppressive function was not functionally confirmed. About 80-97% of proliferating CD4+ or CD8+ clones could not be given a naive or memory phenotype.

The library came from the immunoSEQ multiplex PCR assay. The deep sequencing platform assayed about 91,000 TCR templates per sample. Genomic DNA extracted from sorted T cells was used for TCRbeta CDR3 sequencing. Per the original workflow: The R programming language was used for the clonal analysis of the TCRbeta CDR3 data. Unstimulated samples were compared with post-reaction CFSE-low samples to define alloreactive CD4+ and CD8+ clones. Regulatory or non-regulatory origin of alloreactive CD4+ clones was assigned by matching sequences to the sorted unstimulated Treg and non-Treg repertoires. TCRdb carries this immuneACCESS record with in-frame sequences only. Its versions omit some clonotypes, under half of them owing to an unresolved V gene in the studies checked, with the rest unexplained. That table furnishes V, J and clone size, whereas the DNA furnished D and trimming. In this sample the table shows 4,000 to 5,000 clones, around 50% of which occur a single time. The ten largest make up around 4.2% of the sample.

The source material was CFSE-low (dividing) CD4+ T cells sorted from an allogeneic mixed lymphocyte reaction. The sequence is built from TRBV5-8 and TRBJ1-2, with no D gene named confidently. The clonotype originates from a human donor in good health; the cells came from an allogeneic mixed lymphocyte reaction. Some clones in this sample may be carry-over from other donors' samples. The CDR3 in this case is CASSAGPYGYTF. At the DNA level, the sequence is TGTGCCAGCAGCGCAGGACCCTATGGCTACACCTTC.